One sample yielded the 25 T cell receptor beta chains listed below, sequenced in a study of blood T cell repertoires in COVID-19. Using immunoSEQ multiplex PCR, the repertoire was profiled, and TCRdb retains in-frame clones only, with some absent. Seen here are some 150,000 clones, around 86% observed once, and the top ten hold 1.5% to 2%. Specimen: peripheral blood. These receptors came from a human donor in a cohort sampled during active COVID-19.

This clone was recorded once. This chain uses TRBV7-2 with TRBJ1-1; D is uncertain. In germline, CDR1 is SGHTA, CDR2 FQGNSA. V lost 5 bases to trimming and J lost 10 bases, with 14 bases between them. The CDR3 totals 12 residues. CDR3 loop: CASSPLSGLAFF. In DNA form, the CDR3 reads TGTGCCAGCAGCCCTTTGTCCGGTCTAGCTTTCTTT.

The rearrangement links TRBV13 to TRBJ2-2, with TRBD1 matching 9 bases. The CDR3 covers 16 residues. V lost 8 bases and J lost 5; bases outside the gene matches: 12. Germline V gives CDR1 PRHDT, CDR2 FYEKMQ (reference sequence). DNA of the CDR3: TGTGCCAGCCTGTCACGGGGACAGGGAAAGACCGGGGAGCTGTTTTTT. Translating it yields CASLSRGQGKTGELFF.

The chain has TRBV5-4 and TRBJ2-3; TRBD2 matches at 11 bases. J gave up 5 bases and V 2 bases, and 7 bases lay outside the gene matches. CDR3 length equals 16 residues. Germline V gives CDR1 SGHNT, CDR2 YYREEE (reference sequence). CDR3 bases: TGTGCCAGCAGCTTACGACTAGCGGGATCTGGAGATACGCAGTATTTT. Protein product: CASSLRLAGSGDTQYF.

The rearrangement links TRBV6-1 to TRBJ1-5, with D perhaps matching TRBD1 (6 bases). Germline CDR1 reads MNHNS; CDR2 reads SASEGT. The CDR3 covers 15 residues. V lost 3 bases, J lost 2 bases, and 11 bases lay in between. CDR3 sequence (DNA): TGTGCCAGCAGTGACGGGGGGCCTGGCAATCAGCCCCAGCATTTT. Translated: CASSDGGPGNQPQHF.

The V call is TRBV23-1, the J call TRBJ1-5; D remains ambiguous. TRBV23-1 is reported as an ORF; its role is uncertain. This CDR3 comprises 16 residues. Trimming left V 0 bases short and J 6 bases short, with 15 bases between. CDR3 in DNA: TGCGCCAGCAGTCAATCCCCTCACGGGGTATGTCAGCCCCAGCATTTT. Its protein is CASSQSPHGVCQPQHF.

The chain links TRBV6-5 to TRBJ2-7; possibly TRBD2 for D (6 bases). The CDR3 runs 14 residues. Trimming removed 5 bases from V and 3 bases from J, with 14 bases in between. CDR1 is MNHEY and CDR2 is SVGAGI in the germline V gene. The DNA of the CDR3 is TGTGCCAGCAGTCCACGGGACTGGGACTACGAGCAGTACTTC. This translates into CASSPRDWDYEQYF.

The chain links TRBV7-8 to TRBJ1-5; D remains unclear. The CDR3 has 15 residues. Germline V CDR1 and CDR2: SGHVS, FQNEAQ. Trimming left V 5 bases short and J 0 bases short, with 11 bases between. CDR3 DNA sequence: TGTGCCAGCAGCCGGACTCATATTAGCAATCAGCCCCAGCATTTT. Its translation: CASSRTHISNQPQHF.

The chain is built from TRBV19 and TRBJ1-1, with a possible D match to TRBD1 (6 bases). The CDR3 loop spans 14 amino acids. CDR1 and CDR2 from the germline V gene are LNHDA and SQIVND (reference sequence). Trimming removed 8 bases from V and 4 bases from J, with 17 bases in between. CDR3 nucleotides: TGTGCCAGTGGACAACAGGGAACAGGCACTGAAGCTTTCTTT. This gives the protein CASGQQGTGTEAFF.

The CDR3 DNA is TGTGCCAGCACTAAAACGAGCGGATTTAGGGAGCTGTTTTTT. The encoded protein is CASTKTSGFRELFF. The chain employs TRBV2 and TRBJ2-2; TRBD2 is a possible D gene (5 bases). Germline CDR1 is SNHLY and CDR2 is FYNNEI. The CDR3 extends over 14 amino acids. Deletions cut 7 bases from V and 9 bases from J, with 18 bases between.

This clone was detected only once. CDR3 region: CASSSPASGSYNEQFF. Here the CDR3 DNA reads TGTGCCAGCAGTTCCCCCGCTAGCGGGAGCTACAATGAGCAGTTCTTC. This chain joins TRBV6-5 and TRBJ2-1, with 10 bases lining up with TRBD2. The CDR3 consists of 16 residues. Germline CDR1 reads MNHEY; CDR2 reads SVGAGI. V lost 4 bases to trimming and J lost 3 bases; unmatched junction nucleotides: 6.

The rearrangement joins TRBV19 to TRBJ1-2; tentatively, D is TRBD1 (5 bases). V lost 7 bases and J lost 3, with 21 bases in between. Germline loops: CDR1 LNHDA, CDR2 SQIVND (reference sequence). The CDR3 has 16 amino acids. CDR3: CASTKNQGFEDYGYTF. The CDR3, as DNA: TGTGCCAGTACCAAAAACCAGGGTTTCGAGGACTATGGCTACACCTTC.

Here the CDR3 DNA reads TGTGCCAGCACCCTCCGGACATTTCAGGAAGCTTTCTTT. It is translated as CASTLRTFQEAFF. V usage is TRBV25-1 and J usage is TRBJ1-1; TRBD1 might be the D (5 bases). Trimming removed 7 bases from V and 8 bases from J, with 17 bases in between. In germline, CDR1 is MGHDK, CDR2 SYGVNS. The CDR3 totals 13 residues.

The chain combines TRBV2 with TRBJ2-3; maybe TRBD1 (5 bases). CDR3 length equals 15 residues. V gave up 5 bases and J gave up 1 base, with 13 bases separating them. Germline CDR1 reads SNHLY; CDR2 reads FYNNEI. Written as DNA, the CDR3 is TGTGCCAGCAGTATTCTCAGGGCTGGCACAGATACGCAGTATTTT. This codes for CASSILRAGTDTQYF.

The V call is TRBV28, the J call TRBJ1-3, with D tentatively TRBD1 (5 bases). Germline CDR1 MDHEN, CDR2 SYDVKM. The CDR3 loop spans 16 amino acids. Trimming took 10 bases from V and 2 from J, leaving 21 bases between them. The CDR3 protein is CAISGGGRRTGNTIYF. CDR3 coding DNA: TGTGCCATCTCGGGGGGAGGCAGGAGGACTGGAAACACCATATATTTT.

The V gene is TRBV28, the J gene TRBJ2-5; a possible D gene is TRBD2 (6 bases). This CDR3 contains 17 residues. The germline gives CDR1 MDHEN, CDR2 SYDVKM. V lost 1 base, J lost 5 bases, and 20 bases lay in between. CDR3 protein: CASSLLRVVPGRETQYF. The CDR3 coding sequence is TGTGCCAGCAGTTTATTGAGGGTAGTACCGGGGAGGGAGACCCAGTACTTC.

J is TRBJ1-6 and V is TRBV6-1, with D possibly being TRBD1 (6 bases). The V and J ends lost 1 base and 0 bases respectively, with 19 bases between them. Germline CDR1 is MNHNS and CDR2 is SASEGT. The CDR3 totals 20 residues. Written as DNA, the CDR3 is TGTGCCAGCAGTGAAGTTGGGTACGACAGGACTAGCTCCTATAATTCACCCCTCCACTTT. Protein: CASSEVGYDRTSSYNSPLHF.

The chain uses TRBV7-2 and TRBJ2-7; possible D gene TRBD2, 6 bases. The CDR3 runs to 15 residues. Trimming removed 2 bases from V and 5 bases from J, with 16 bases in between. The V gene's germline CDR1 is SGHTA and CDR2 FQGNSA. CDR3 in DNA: TGTGCCAGCAGCTTACGACGGGAGCGGCTAAACGAGCAGTACTTC. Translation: CASSLRRERLNEQYF.

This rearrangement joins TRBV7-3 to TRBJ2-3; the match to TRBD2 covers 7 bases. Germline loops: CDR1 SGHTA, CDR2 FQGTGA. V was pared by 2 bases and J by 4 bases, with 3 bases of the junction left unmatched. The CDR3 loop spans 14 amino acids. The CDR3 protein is CASSLGGGSDTQYF. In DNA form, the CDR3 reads TGTGCCAGCAGCTTAGGCGGGGGTTCAGATACGCAGTATTTT. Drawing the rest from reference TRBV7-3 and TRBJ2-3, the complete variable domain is GAGVSQTPSNKVTEKGKYVELRCDPISGHTALYWYRQSLGQGPEFLIYFQGTGAADDSGLPNDRFFAVRPEGSVSTLKIQRTERGDSAVYLCASSLGGGSDTQYFGPGTRLTVL.

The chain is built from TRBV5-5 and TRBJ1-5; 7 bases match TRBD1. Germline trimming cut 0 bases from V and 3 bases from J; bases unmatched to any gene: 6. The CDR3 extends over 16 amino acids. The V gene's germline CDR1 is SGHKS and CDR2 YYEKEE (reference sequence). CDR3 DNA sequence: TGTGCCAGCAGCTTGGGTACAGGGGACTTCAATCAGCCCCAGCATTTT. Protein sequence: CASSLGTGDFNQPQHF.

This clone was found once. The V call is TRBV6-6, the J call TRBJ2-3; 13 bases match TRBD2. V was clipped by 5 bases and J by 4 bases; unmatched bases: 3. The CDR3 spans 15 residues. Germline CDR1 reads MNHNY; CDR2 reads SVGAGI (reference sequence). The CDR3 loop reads CASSGTSGVSDTQYF. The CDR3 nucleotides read TGTGCCAGCAGTGGGACTAGCGGGGTCTCAGATACGCAGTATTTT.

The CDR3 sequence is CASSKGLISYTGELFF. In DNA form, the CDR3 reads TGTGCCAGCAGTAAAGGACTCATAAGTTACACCGGGGAGCTGTTTTTT. J is TRBJ2-2 and V is TRBV6-6, with a tentative D call TRBD2 (5 bases). Per germline, CDR1 MNHNY and CDR2 SVGAGI (reference sequence). The germline V and J ends were trimmed by 5 bases and 3 bases, with 16 bases remaining between them. The CDR3 runs to 16 residues.

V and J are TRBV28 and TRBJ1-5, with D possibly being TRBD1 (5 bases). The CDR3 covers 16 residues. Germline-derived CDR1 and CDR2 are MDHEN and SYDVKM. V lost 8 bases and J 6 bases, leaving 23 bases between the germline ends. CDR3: CASAVNSGGTSQPQHF. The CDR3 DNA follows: TGTGCCAGCGCGGTGAATAGCGGCGGGACGAGTCAGCCCCAGCATTTT.

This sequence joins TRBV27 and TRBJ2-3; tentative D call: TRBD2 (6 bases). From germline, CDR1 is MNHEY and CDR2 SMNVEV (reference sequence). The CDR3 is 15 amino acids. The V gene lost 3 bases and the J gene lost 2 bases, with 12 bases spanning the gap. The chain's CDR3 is CASSFGDLPTDTQYF. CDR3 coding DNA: TGTGCCAGCAGTTTCGGGGACTTACCCACAGATACGCAGTATTTT.

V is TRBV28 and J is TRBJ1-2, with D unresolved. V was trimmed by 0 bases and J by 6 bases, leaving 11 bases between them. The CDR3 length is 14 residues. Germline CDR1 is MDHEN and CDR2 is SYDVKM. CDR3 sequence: CASSLWVQGDGYTF. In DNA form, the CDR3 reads TGTGCCAGCAGTTTATGGGTACAAGGAGATGGCTACACCTTC.

CDR3 protein: CAISESLAGVKRGAYNEQFF. CDR3 coding DNA: TGTGCCATCAGTGAGTCTTTAGCGGGAGTGAAGAGAGGGGCTTACAATGAGCAGTTCTTC. The rearrangement uses TRBV10-3 and TRBJ2-1, with 9 nucleotides matching TRBD2. The V gene end was trimmed by 0 bases and the J gene end by 4 bases; junction bases not matched to a gene: 16. The CDR3 extends over 20 amino acids. Looked up from germline, CDR1 is ENHRY and CDR2 is SYGVKD.